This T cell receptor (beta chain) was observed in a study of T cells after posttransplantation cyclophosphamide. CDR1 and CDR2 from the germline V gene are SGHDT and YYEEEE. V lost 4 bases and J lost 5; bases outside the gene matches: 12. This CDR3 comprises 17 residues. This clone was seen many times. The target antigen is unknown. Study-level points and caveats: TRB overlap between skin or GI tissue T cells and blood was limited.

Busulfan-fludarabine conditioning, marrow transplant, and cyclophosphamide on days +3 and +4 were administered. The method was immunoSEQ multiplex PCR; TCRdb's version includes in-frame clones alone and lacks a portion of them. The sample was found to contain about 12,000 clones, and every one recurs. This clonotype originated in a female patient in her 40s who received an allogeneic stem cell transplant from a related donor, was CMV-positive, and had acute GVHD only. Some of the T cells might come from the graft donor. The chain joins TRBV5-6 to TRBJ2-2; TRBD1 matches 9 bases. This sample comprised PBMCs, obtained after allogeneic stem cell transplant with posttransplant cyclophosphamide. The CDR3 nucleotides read TGTGCCAGCAGCACGCGTCCGGGACAGGGACGGACCGGGGAGCTGTTTTTT. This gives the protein CASSTRPGQGRTGELFF.